This TCR beta chain was documented in a study of technical replicates of blood from several donors. Germline loops: CDR1 SEHNR, CDR2 FQNEAQ (reference sequence). The trim removed 5 bases at V and 4 bases at J, leaving 3 bases unmatched. The CDR3 contains 14 residues. Repertoires were generated with immunoSEQ multiplex PCR, while TCRdb's copy carries only in-frame clones and drops some. The sample comprises 84,000 or so clones, 85% to 95% of which are singletons, and about 0.25% rests with the top ten. This receptor was taken from a human donor in good health. This sequence joins TRBV7-9 and TRBJ2-1; 9 nucleotides align to TRBD1. Input material: T cells isolated from PBMCs. CDR3 protein: CASSTDRGYNEQFF. In DNA, the CDR3 is TGTGCCAGCAGCACGGACAGGGGATACAATGAGCAGTTCTTC.